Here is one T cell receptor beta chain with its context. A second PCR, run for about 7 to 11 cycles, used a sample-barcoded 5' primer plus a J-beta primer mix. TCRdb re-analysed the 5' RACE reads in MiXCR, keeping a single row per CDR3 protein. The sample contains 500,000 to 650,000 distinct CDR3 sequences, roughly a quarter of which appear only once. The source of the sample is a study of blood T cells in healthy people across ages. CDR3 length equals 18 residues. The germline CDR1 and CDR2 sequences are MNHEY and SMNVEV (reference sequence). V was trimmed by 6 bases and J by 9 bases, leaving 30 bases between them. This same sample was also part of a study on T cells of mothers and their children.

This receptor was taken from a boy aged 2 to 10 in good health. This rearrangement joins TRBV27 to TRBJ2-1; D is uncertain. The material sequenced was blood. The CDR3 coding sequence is TGTGCCAGCAGCAAAGACCCTGGGCGGCTCCCCACCGGACGTGAGCAGTTCTTC. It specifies CASSKDPGRLPTGREQFF.